This T cell receptor (beta chain) emerged from a study of Graves' ophthalmopathy and Graves' hyperthyroidism. At the level of the study: Stable hyperthyroidism meant no ophthalmopathy within 18 months of follow-up.

Germline CDR1 MGHRA, CDR2 YSYEKL. Deletions cut 4 bases from V and 2 bases from J, with 12 bases between. This CDR3 has 14 residues. The sequenced template was RNA, covering the TCR beta CDR3 region. RT-PCR with HTBI primers came first, then second-round multiplex PCR. TCRdb re-derived calls from the multiplex PCR reads in MiXCR, one entry per CDR3 protein. The table has about 1.2 million distinct CDR3 sequences, about 35% seen once. Study conclusions and caveats: In separating ophthalmopathy from stable hyperthyroidism, a 13-signature model achieved roughly 87% sensitivity and about 80% specificity.

This clonotype has just a few counts. What it recognizes is unknown. The chain recombines TRBV4-1 with TRBJ2-7, with D perhaps TRBD1 (5 bases). The origin of this receptor is an adult man with Graves' hyperthyroidism. Material for sequencing was peripheral blood or thyroid tissue (not recorded which). The CDR3 loop is CASSLRVDPYEQYF. The CDR3 nucleotides are TGCGCCAGCAGCCTCAGGGTGGATCCCTACGAGCAGTACTTC.